The 25 T cell receptor beta chains below were found in one sample sequenced in a study of CD4 T cells in relation to SARS-CoV-2 and coronaviruses. Here immunoSEQ multiplex PCR was the method, and the copy in TCRdb shows in-frame clones only, minus some. The sample includes more than 30,000 clones, over 75% of them seen just once. Sequencing was carried out using memory CD4+ T cells from PBMCs. The receptors come from an adult with COVID-19.

This chain uses TRBV2 with TRBJ1-1, with D possibly matching TRBD1 (6 bases). The CDR3 consists of 14 residues. CDR1 is SNHLY and CDR2 is FYNNEI in the germline V gene. Trimming cost V 3 bases and J 3 bases, with 11 bases left between them. Here the CDR3 reads CASSEQGRYTEAFF. The CDR3, as DNA: TGTGCCAGCAGTGAGCAGGGGCGGTACACTGAAGCTTTCTTT.

The J gene is TRBJ2-3, the V gene TRBV30; D might be TRBD1 (6 bases). Germline CDR1 and CDR2: GTSNPN and SVGIG (reference sequence). This CDR3 is 16 amino acids long. The V end was cut by 0 bases, the J end by 1 base, with 14 bases between. CDR3 sequence: CAWSVLGRGRTDTQYF. The DNA for the CDR3 is TGTGCCTGGAGTGTACTGGGCAGGGGTCGCACAGATACGCAGTATTTT. Based on the CDR3 plus reference TRBV30 and TRBJ2-3, the full variable domain is SQTIHQWPATLVQPVGSPLSLECTVEGTSNPNLYWYRQAAGRGLQLLFYSVGIGQISSEVPQNLSASRPQDRQFILSSKKLLLSDSGFYLCAWSVLGRGRTDTQYFGPGTRLTVL.

The chain joins TRBV19 to TRBJ1-4, with 9 bases matching TRBD1. The length of the CDR3 is 16 residues. Per the germline V gene, CDR1 is LNHDA and CDR2 is SQIVND (reference sequence). J was trimmed by 1 base and V by 5 bases; bases with no gene match: 5. CDR3 sequence reads: CASSPRTGETNEKLFF. The CDR3, as DNA: TGTGCCAGTAGTCCAAGGACAGGGGAAACTAATGAAAAACTGTTTTTT.

The chain is built from TRBV19 and TRBJ2-2; 7 nucleotides align to TRBD1. V shed 8 bases and J 0 bases; nucleotides not matched to a gene: 3. This CDR3 has 14 amino acids. In germline, CDR1 is LNHDA, CDR2 SQIVND (reference sequence). In DNA form, the CDR3 reads TGTGCCAGTTCCGGGACAGCGAACACCGGGGAGCTGTTTTTT. Encoded protein: CASSGTANTGELFF.

This clone has more than one count but fewer than ten. This chain links TRBV5-1 with TRBJ1-1; 8 nucleotides match TRBD1. V shed 4 bases, J shed 1 base, and the junction held 3 bases outside the gene matches. The CDR3 runs to 14 residues. In germline, CDR1 is SGHRS, CDR2 YFSETQ. CDR3 sequence reads: CASSVGQANTEAFF. DNA for the CDR3: TGCGCCAGCAGCGTGGGACAGGCGAACACTGAAGCTTTCTTT. Supplemented by reference TRBV5-1 and TRBJ1-1, the full variable domain reads KAGVTQTPRYLIKTRGQQVTLSCSPISGHRSVSWYQQTPGQGLQFLFEYFSETQRNKGNFPGRFSGRQFSNSRSEMNVSTLELGDSALYLCASSVGQANTEAFFGQGTRLTVV.

The chain couples TRBV6-1 to TRBJ2-2, with a possible D match to TRBD2 (5 bases). CDR3 length: 13 amino acids. CDR1 and CDR2 from the germline V gene are MNHNS and SASEGT. V dropped 2 bases and J dropped 4 bases, with 5 bases sitting between them. DNA of the CDR3: TGTGCCAGCAGTGAAAGCGGCACCGGGGAGCTGTTTTTT. It encodes CASSESGTGELFF.

The J gene is TRBJ2-7, the V gene TRBV6-1; unclear D gene. The V end lost 2 bases, the J end lost 1 base, and 9 bases lay between the germline ends. Germline CDR1 is MNHNS and CDR2 is SASEGT. The CDR3 spans 14 residues. Here the CDR3 DNA reads TGTGCCAGCAGTGAAAGGATGATTTCCTACGAGCAGTACTTC. This translates into CASSERMISYEQYF.

The rearrangement links TRBV29-1 to TRBJ2-5, with a tentative D call TRBD2 (5 bases). Trimming took 1 base from V and 10 from J, leaving 16 bases between them. CDR3 length equals 13 residues. Germline CDR1 and CDR2: SQVTM and ANQGSEA. In DNA, the CDR3 is TGCAGCGTTGAAGTATTTGGCAGTCGGGGCCAGTACTTC. This encodes CSVEVFGSRGQYF.

In this sample, this clone turned up a few times. CDR3 amino acids: CASSDPNSPLHF. CDR3 DNA sequence: TGTGCCAGCAGCGACCCGAATTCACCCCTCCACTTT. The chain employs TRBV6-2 or TRBV6-3 and TRBJ1-6; no definite D call. This CDR3 has 12 residues. Germline-derived CDR1 and CDR2 are MNHEY and SVGEGT. Trimming pared 6 bases from V and 7 bases from J, leaving 7 bases between.

The count of this clone is one. V and J are TRBV18 and TRBJ2-2; a possible D gene is TRBD1 (6 bases). The CDR3 contains 15 residues. V lost 3 bases and J 1 base, leaving 9 bases between the germline ends. Germline V gives CDR1 KGHSH, CDR2 LQKENI. The CDR3 region has the DNA TGTGCCAGCTCACCTAAGACAGGGAACACCGGGGAGCTGTTTTTT. The encoded protein is CASSPKTGNTGELFF.

The rearrangement joins TRBV3-1 (or the pseudogene TRBV3-2) to TRBJ2-2; 12 nucleotides line up with TRBD2. Per germline, CDR1 LGHDT and CDR2 YNNKEL (reference sequence). The CDR3 covers 14 residues. The V and J ends lost 6 bases and 4 bases, in that order; junction bases with no gene match: 0. The CDR3 loop is CASRGLAGTGELFF. In DNA form, the CDR3 reads TGTGCCAGCAGGGGACTAGCGGGCACCGGGGAGCTGTTTTTT.

This clone has just a few counts. The chain carries TRBV6-5 and TRBJ2-1, with D tentatively TRBD1 or TRBD2 (5 bases each). Per the germline V gene, CDR1 is MNHEY and CDR2 is SVGAGI. V was trimmed by 7 bases and J by 7 bases, leaving 14 bases between them. The CDR3 has 13 amino acids. This chain's CDR3 is CASKGSARNEQFF. CDR3 DNA: TGTGCCAGCAAGGGGAGTGCTCGAAATGAGCAGTTCTTC.

This chain links TRBV11-1 with TRBJ2-1, with D unclear. V was pared by 2 bases and J by 2 bases, with 13 bases between. The length of the CDR3 is 16 residues. CDR1 is SGHAT, CDR2 FQDESV, per germline (reference sequence). The CDR3 DNA reads as TGTGCCAGCAGCTTAAGGTTCGGCGGAACCTACAATGAGCAGTTCTTC. This sequence encodes CASSLRFGGTYNEQFF.

The chain employs TRBV6-9 and TRBJ2-7; TRBD2 might be the D (6 bases). The germline gives CDR1 MNHGY, CDR2 SVAAGI. V was trimmed by 8 bases and J by 4 bases, leaving 6 bases between them. CDR3 size: 10 residues. The CDR3 spells CASGGYEQYF. CDR3 DNA sequence: TGTGCCAGCGGAGGGTACGAGCAGTACTTC.

The chain carries TRBV18 and TRBJ2-3; TRBD1 agrees at 7 bases. Germline V gene lookup returns CDR1 KGHSH and CDR2 LQKENI. The CDR3 has 15 amino acids. V dropped 3 bases and J dropped 1; count of bases not matched to a gene: 4. CDR3 amino acids: CASSPQTGRTDTQYF. Here the CDR3 DNA reads TGTGCCAGCTCACCTCAGACAGGGCGCACAGATACGCAGTATTTT.

The CDR3: CASSTGLEVTQYF. The DNA of the CDR3 is TGTGCCAGTAGTACGGGACTAGAGGTTACGCAGTATTTT. V gene TRBV19 combines with J gene TRBJ2-3; 8 bases are shared with TRBD2. Germline CDR1 and CDR2: LNHDA and SQIVND (reference sequence). Trimming took 4 bases from V and 8 from J; bases not matched to a gene: 5. This CDR3 region has 13 residues.

The chain employs TRBV3-1 (or the pseudogene TRBV3-2) and TRBJ2-7; D possibly matches TRBD1 or TRBD2 (5 bases each). The CDR3 has 13 residues. Trimming stripped 4 bases from V and 4 bases from J, with 11 bases between. Looked up from germline, CDR1 is LGHDT and CDR2 is YNNKEL (reference sequence). CDR3 region: CASSPGPSYEQYF. The CDR3 nucleotides are TGTGCCAGCAGCCCGGGACCAAGTTACGAGCAGTACTTC.

In its sample, this clone was seen a few times. V usage is TRBV2 and J usage is TRBJ1-1, with 7 bases fitting TRBD1. CDR3 length: 13 amino acids. V shed 10 bases and J 0 bases; nucleotides not matched to a gene: 5. Per the germline V gene, CDR1 is SNHLY and CDR2 is FYNNEI. The CDR3 region has the DNA TGTGCCATTCAGACAGGGCTGAACACTGAAGCTTTCTTT. As protein: CAIQTGLNTEAFF.

This chain links TRBV7-9 with TRBJ1-4; D not resolved. Germline lookup yields CDR1 SEHNR and CDR2 FQNEAQ (reference sequence). V was cut by 5 bases and J by 0 bases, with 10 bases left in between. The CDR3 sequence is 15 residues long. The chain's CDR3 is CASSPFRATNEKLFF. In nucleotides, the CDR3 is TGTGCCAGCAGCCCATTCAGAGCAACTAATGAAAAACTGTTTTTT.

The J gene is TRBJ1-3, the V gene TRBV7-6; D uncertain. The CDR3 spans 15 residues. Germline V CDR1 and CDR2: SGHVS, FNYEAQ. V was pared by 4 bases and J by 0 bases, with 10 bases between. The CDR3 DNA is TGTGCCAGCAGCTCCGACGGCCTCTCTGGAAACACCATATATTTT. Protein sequence: CASSSDGLSGNTIYF.

The chain joins TRBV19 to TRBJ1-5; D unresolved. The CDR3 is made up of 15 amino acids. Trimming stripped 7 bases from V and 3 bases from J, with 16 bases between. Germline V gene sequence: CDR1 LNHDA, CDR2 SQIVND (reference sequence). The CDR3 bases are TGTGCCAGTACTGAGTTGGGAGTGCCCAATCAGCCCCAGCATTTT. It codes for CASTELGVPNQPQHF.

This chain connects TRBV28 to TRBJ2-3; the match to TRBD1 covers 7 bases. This CDR3 is built from 13 residues. From germline, CDR1 is MDHEN and CDR2 SYDVKM. The CDR3 DNA is TGTGCTGCTTGGGGGCAGGGGGCAGATACGCAGTATTTT. Translation: CAAWGQGADTQYF.

The gene calls are TRBV25-1 and TRBJ1-6, with D perhaps matching TRBD1 (6 bases). The germline CDR1 and CDR2 sequences are MGHDK and SYGVNS. This CDR3 has 15 residues. Between the trimmed V and J ends, which lost 5 bases and 7 bases, there was a span of 15 bases. Here the CDR3 DNA reads TGTGCCAGCAGTTTGTCGGACAGAGGCAATTCACCCCTCCACTTT. It specifies CASSLSDRGNSPLHF.

The chain combines TRBV7-6 with TRBJ2-2; D may be TRBD1 or TRBD2 (5 bases each). Germline CDR1 SGHVS, CDR2 FNYEAQ. Deletions cut 3 bases from V and 0 bases from J, with 20 bases between. This CDR3 is built from 19 residues. CDR3 amino acids: CASSFGAAGDFANTGELFF. The CDR3 DNA is TGTGCCAGCAGCTTCGGGGCTGCGGGCGATTTCGCGAACACCGGGGAGCTGTTTTTT.

This chain uses TRBV29-1 with TRBJ2-3; TRBD2 agrees at 8 bases. Germline V gene lookup returns CDR1 SQVTM and CDR2 ANQGSEA. The CDR3 is made up of 13 amino acids. CDR3 nucleotides: TGCAGTCAAAGCGGGAGTAGGACAGATACGCAGTATTTT. Protein sequence: CSQSGSRTDTQYF.